This T cell receptor beta chain was recorded in a study of shared clonotypes between healthy human individuals. Here immunoSEQ multiplex PCR was the method, and the copy in TCRdb shows in-frame clones only, minus some. The table shows about 1.1 million clones, with approximately 78% occurring only once. The CDR3 has 15 amino acids. Germline lookup yields CDR1 KGHSH and CDR2 LQKENI. J was trimmed by 6 bases and V by 2 bases; bases with no gene match: 9. Points from the study as a whole: All-four-donor shared clonotypes had higher generation probabilities than non-shared clonotypes did.

Regarding this clone: Its cognate antigen is unknown.

The receptor comes from a man aged 18 to 30 in good health. Some clones in this sample may be carry-over from other donors' samples. This chain links TRBV18 with TRBJ2-7; TRBD2 agrees at 8 bases. Sequenced: memory CD4+ T cells from PBMCs. Specified subset: CD45RA-negative fraction. The CDR3 sequence: CASSPVTSAQGEQYF. The CDR3 DNA is TGTGCCAGCTCACCAGTGACTAGCGCTCAAGGCGAGCAGTACTTC.